In its sample, the clone carrying this T cell receptor (beta chain) was seen many times. The target antigen is unknown. This sample is part of a study of T cells after yellow fever vaccination. Study findings and constraints: Researchers noted that a small share of clonotypes showed up in both CD4 and CD8 compartments. Weaker, the secondary response had a peak occurring faster, on day 5 versus 15.

In making TCR cDNA, 5'RACE template switching added a universal primer site and UMIs to it. TCRdb reprocessed the 5' RACE reads via MiXCR and lists one record per CDR3 protein. This table has 300,000 to 400,000 distinct CDR3 sequences, approximately 13% appearing once. V lost 1 base to trimming and J lost 3 bases, with 0 bases between them. CDR3 length: 12 amino acids. Looked up from germline, CDR1 is SGHTA and CDR2 is FQGNSA. The J gene is TRBJ2-2, the V gene TRBV7-2, with D uncertain. This TCR came from a man younger than 30 who received the YFV17D yellow fever vaccine. The source material was CD4+ T cells sorted from PBMCs, sampled 15 days after the yellow fever booster vaccination. The CDR3 DNA reads as TGTGCCAGCAGCTTAGACACCGGGGAGCTGTTTTTT. This encodes CASSLDTGELFF.